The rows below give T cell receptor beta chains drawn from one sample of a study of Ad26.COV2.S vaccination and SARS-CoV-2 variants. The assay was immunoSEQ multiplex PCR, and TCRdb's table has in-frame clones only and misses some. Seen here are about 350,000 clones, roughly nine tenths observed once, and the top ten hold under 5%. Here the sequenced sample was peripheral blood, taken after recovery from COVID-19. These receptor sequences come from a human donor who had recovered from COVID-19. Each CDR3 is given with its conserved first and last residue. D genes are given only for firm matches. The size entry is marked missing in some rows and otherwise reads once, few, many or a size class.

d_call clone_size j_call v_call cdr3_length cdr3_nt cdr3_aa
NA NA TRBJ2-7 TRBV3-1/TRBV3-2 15 TGTGCCAGCAGCCAAGTGAAGGCCAGCTCCTACGAGCAGTACTTC CASSQVKASSYEQYF
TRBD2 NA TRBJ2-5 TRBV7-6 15 TGTGCCAGCAGCTTTGGCAGCGGGGAGGGGGAGACCCAGTACTTC CASSFGSGEGETQYF
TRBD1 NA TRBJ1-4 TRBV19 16 TGTGCCAGTAGTCTGGGACAGCTAGCAACTAATGAAAAACTGTTTTTT CASSLGQLATNEKLFF
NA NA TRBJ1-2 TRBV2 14 TGTGCCAGCAGGCCTAACTATGATGCCTATGGCTACACCTTC CASRPNYDAYGYTF
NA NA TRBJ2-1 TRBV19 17 TGTGCCAGTAGTATAAAGGGGAGCGGTCGCTCCTACAATGAGCAGTTCTTC CASSIKGSGRSYNEQFF
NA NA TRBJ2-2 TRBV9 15 TGTGCCAGCAGCCCCAGGGACTCGAACACCGGGGAGCTGTTTTTT CASSPRDSNTGELFF
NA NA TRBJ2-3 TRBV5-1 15 TGCGCCAGCAGCTTGGGACAGGTGGCCGCAGATACGCAGTATTTT CASSLGQVAADTQYF
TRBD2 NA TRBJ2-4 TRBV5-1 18 TGCGCCAGCAGCTTGTTAGCGGGGGGGCCTGGAGCCAAAAACATTCAGTACTTC CASSLLAGGPGAKNIQYF
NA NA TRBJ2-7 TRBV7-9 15 TGTGCCAGCAGTCCCCAGACAGATCTCAAGTACGAGCAGTACTTC CASSPQTDLKYEQYF
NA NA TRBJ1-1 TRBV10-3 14 TGTGCCATCAGCGGGCCCGCCCCGAACACTGAAGCTTTCTTT CAISGPAPNTEAFF
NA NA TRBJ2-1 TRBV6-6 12 TGTGCCAGCAGTTCACAGGGAAATGAGCAGTTCTTC CASSSQGNEQFF
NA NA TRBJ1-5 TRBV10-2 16 TGCGCCAGCAGTCAAACCGGGGGTACGGGAAATCAGCCCCAGCATTTT CASSQTGGTGNQPQHF
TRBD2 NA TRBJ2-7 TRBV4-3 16 TGCGCCAGCAGCCAAGTAGCGGGGGGCCTCTCCTACGAGCAGTACTTC CASSQVAGGLSYEQYF
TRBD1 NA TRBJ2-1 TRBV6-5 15 TGTGCCAGCAGTTACGGACAGGGGCTATACAATGAGCAGTTCTTC CASSYGQGLYNEQFF
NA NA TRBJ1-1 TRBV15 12 TGTGCCACCAGCAGAGACATTACTGAAGCTTTCTTT CATSRDITEAFF
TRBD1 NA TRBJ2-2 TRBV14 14 TGTGCCAGCAGGCAACAGGGGTACACCGGGGAGCTGTTTTTT CASRQQGYTGELFF
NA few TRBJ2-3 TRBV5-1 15 TGCGCCAGCAGCTTGGGGGGACGTAGCGGAGATACGCAGTATTTT CASSLGGRSGDTQYF
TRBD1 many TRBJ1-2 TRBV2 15 TGTGCCACCCTAGACAGGGAATGGTACAACTATGGCTACACCTTC CATLDREWYNYGYTF
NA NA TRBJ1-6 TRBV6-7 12 TGTGCCAGCAGTTACCCCCGATCACCCCTCCACTTT CASSYPRSPLHF
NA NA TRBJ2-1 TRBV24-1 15 TGTGCCACCAGTGATCGGCGTGGAGGGGACAATGAGCAGTTCTTC CATSDRRGGDNEQFF
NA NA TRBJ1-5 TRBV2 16 TGTGCCAGCAGTGAAGGGGGCCGCCGTAGCAATCAGCCCCAGCATTTT CASSEGGRRSNQPQHF
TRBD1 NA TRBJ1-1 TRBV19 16 TGTGCCAGTAGGAAAAGACAGGGGGCGGGGAACACTGAAGCTTTCTTT CASRKRQGAGNTEAFF
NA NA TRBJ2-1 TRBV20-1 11 TGCAGTGCTCTTGCCGAGGGTGAGCAGTTCTTC CSALAEGEQFF
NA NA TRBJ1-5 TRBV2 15 TGTGCCAGCAGTGAAGTATCAGGGAGGAATCAGCCCCAGCATTTT CASSEVSGRNQPQHF
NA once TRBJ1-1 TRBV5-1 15 TGCGCCAGCAGCTCCGTAGGGGTCGGGTACACTGAAGCTTTCTTT CASSSVGVGYTEAFF
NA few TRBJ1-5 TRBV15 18 TGTGCCACCAGCACCACGGCCCGAGGATCTATAGGCAATCAGCCCCAGCATTTT CATSTTARGSIGNQPQHF